This TCR beta chain came from a study of T cell responses to AZD1222 COVID-19 vaccine. General study results and limits: Baseline seropositives among AZD1222 recipients totaled only five to seven. Spike as a whole was targeted by vaccine-associated CD4 TCRs, dominant at 160-218 and 743-854. Females outnumbered males among donors, who were mostly white British; clonal diversity was possibly underestimated. Elevations in Spike-specific TCR breadth and depth followed administration of two AZD1222 doses.

Using immunoSEQ multiplex PCR, the repertoire was profiled, and TCRdb retains in-frame clones only, with some absent. The profile shows around 67,000 clones, around 82% of them singletons. This clone was seen a handful of times. Antigen unknown. The length of the CDR3 is 17 residues. Trimming left V 3 bases short and J 0 bases short, with 15 bases between. Germline V CDR1 and CDR2: SGHTA, FQGNSA. V usage is TRBV7-2 and J usage is TRBJ1-3, with TRBD1 as a possible D gene (6 bases). The TCR comes from an adult who received the AZD1222 COVID-19 vaccine. The sequencing here drew on peripheral blood, taken 28 days after the second AZD1222 dose. CDR3 loop: CASSFLPDRSSGNTIYF. The CDR3 coding sequence is TGTGCCAGCAGCTTCTTGCCAGACAGGAGCTCTGGAAACACCATATATTTT.